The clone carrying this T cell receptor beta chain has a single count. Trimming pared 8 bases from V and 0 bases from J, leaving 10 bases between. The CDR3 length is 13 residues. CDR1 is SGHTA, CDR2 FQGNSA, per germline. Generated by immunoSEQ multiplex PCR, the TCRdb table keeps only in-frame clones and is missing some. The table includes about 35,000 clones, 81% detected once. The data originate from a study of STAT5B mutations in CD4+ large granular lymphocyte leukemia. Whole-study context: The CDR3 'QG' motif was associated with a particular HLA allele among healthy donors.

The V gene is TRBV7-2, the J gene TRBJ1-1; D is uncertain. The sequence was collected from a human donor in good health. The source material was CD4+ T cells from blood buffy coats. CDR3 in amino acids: CASCLGMNTEAFF. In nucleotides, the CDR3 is TGTGCCAGCTGTCTGGGAATGAACACTGAAGCTTTCTTT.